A selection of T cell receptor beta chains follows, all from one sample in a study of blood T cell repertoires in COVID-19. Produced via immunoSEQ multiplex PCR; TCRdb's table is partial and in-frame only. Of roughly 210,000 clones in the sample, around 89% were seen once. The sample comprised peripheral blood. The receptors derive from a man between 65 and 79 years old with acute or convalescent COVID-19. Both conserved end residues are part of each CDR3. The D gene is left open where the match is weak. For some rows the clone size is stated as once, few or many, or as a class when expanded; others skip it.

J gene | V gene | clone size | D gene | CDR3 DNA | CDR3 protein
TRBJ2-1 | TRBV11-2 | NA | NA | TGTGCCAGCAGCAACAGGGATCCGGGGCAGTTCTTC | CASSNRDPGQFF
TRBJ2-7 | TRBV10-3 | NA | NA | TGTGCCATCAGTGAGTCTAGCGGCACCTACGAGCAGTACTTC | CAISESSGTYEQYF
TRBJ1-5 | TRBV6-5 | NA | TRBD1 | TGTGCCAGCAGTTACGGGCCGGGACAGCTCGAGCATTTT | CASSYGPGQLEHF
TRBJ2-2 | TRBV28 | NA | TRBD1 | TGTGCCAGCAGGGGGACAGGAGGGTCCGGGGAGCTGTTTTTT | CASRGTGGSGELFF
TRBJ1-2 | TRBV3-1/TRBV3-2 | NA | TRBD1 | TGTGCCAGCAGCCAAATATCCGGGACAGGCTATGGCTACACCTTC | CASSQISGTGYGYTF
TRBJ2-3 | TRBV9 | NA | NA | TGTGCCAGCAGCACGGGCACAGATACGCAGTATTTT | CASSTGTDTQYF
TRBJ1-2 | TRBV18 | NA | TRBD1 | TGTGCCAGCTCACCAGCCGGGACAGGGACGTATGGCTACACCTTC | CASSPAGTGTYGYTF
TRBJ1-5 | TRBV19 | NA | NA | TGTGCCAGTAGTAACAAAGACAATCAGCCCCAGCATTTT | CASSNKDNQPQHF
TRBJ2-1 | TRBV3-1/TRBV3-2 | NA | NA | TGTGCCAGCAGCCAAGATCTGCCGGGGACTTACAATGAGCAGTTCTTC | CASSQDLPGTYNEQFF
TRBJ2-1 | TRBV28 | NA | TRBD1 | TGTGCCAGCAGCCTCCTCTACAGGGGTGGCAATGAGCAGTTCTTC | CASSLLYRGGNEQFF
TRBJ2-7 | TRBV19 | NA | NA | TGTGCCAGTAGTCTCGGGGGGCTGGAACTGCACTTC | CASSLGGLELHF
TRBJ2-7 | TRBV6-5 | NA | NA | TGTGCCAGCGCGACTGCGGCTTGGGGGGTTTACGAGCAGTACTTC | CASATAAWGVYEQYF
TRBJ2-5 | TRBV14 | NA | NA | TGTGCCAGCAGCCAAGAAAACCACGGGTACCAAGAGACCCAGTACTTC | CASSQENHGYQETQYF
TRBJ1-1 | TRBV18 | once | TRBD1 | TGTGCCAGCTCACAAAGTGCGACAGGGGAAAGGGCCTCTGAAGCTTTCTTT | CASSQSATGERASEAFF
TRBJ1-6 | TRBV28 | NA | TRBD1 | TGTGCCAGCATAACAGGGGGAAATTCACCCCTCCACTTT | CASITGGNSPLHF
TRBJ1-1 | TRBV7-6 | NA | NA | TGTGCCAGCAGCTTAGGAAGGGGTGATGAAGCTTTCTTT | CASSLGRGDEAFF
TRBJ1-1 | TRBV9 | once | TRBD1 | TGTGCCAGCAGCGTAGGAGCAGGGGGCGTTAACACTGAAGCTTTCTTT | CASSVGAGGVNTEAFF
TRBJ2-1 | TRBV6-5 | NA | TRBD2 | TGTGCCAGCAGACCGGGACTAGCGGGAGAGGAGTTCTTC | CASRPGLAGEEFF
TRBJ1-6 | TRBV28 | few | NA | TGTGCCAGCAGCCTGACAGGATATAATTCACCCCTCCACTTT | CASSLTGYNSPLHF
TRBJ2-1 | TRBV14 | NA | NA | TGTGCCAGCAGCCTCACCGCGGGAAATGAGCAGTTCTTC | CASSLTAGNEQFF
TRBJ2-3 | TRBV2 | NA | TRBD2 | TGTGCCAGCAGAGTGGGGGGGGGCACAGATACGCAGTATTTT | CASRVGGGTDTQYF
TRBJ2-1 | TRBV7-2 | NA | TRBD1 | TGTGCCAGCAGCTTAGTAGGGGGCGCGGGCAATGAGCAGTTCTTC | CASSLVGGAGNEQFF
TRBJ2-3 | TRBV28 | few | TRBD2 | TGTGCCAGCGAGGAGGCTAGCGGGGGAGGCTGGTGGTATTTT | CASEEASGGGWWYF
TRBJ2-2 | TRBV5-5 | NA | TRBD2 | TGTGCCAGCAGCAAGACTAGCGGTCGGGGCACCGGGGAGCTGTTTTTT | CASSKTSGRGTGELFF
TRBJ1-1 | TRBV7-9 | NA | TRBD1 | TGTGCCAGCAGCTTAGGACAGGGAACTTTCTTT | CASSLGQGTFF
TRBJ1-2 | TRBV28 | NA | TRBD1 | TGTGCCAGCAGTTCCGTACGACAGGGGAAGGACTATGGCTACACCTTC | CASSSVRQGKDYGYTF
TRBJ1-1 | TRBV3-1/TRBV3-2 | NA | NA | TGTGCCAGCAGCCCGACTGGGTTGGACACCGCCGTCGAAGCTTTCTTT | CASSPTGLDTAVEAFF
TRBJ2-7 | TRBV2 | NA | NA | TGTGCCAGCAGAGAAACAGGGTCCTACGAGCAGTACTTC | CASRETGSYEQYF
TRBJ1-4 | TRBV29-1 | once | NA | TGCAGCGTAAAAGGTACAGGGACCAATGAAAAACTGTTTTTT | CSVKGTGTNEKLFF
TRBJ1-6 | TRBV30 | NA | NA | TGTGCCTGGAGTGCGGCGCGGAATAATTCACCCCTCCACTTT | CAWSAARNNSPLHF
TRBJ2-2 | TRBV18 | NA | NA | TGTGCCAGCTCACCACGACAGGCTCGAGCCGGGGAGCTGTTTTTT | CASSPRQARAGELFF
TRBJ1-6 | TRBV25-1 | NA | TRBD1 | TGTGCCAGCAGTGAAGCAGGGGGCTCCTATAATTCACCCCTCCACTTT | CASSEAGGSYNSPLHF
TRBJ1-2 | TRBV11-1 | NA | NA | TGTGCCAGCAGCCCGTCGGGTGTGGCGGACTATGGCTACACCTTC | CASSPSGVADYGYTF
TRBJ2-3 | TRBV28 | NA | NA | TGTGCCAGCAGTTTAAGGCCAGGGGCGCAGTATTTT | CASSLRPGAQYF
TRBJ1-6 | TRBV3-1/TRBV3-2 | NA | NA | TGTGCCAGCAGCCTCAATAATCGCGGTCATTCACCCCTCCACTTT | CASSLNNRGHSPLHF
TRBJ1-5 | TRBV30 | NA | NA | TGTGCCTGGAGTACCTCATTAGCTACCTCTTATAGCAATCAGCCCCAGCATTTT | CAWSTSLATSYSNQPQHF
TRBJ2-3 | TRBV19 | NA | NA | TGTGCCAGTAGTATAGATGAGGACAGCTACATTGGCACAGATACGCAGTATTTT | CASSIDEDSYIGTDTQYF
TRBJ2-7 | TRBV6-5 | NA | TRBD1 | TGTGCCAGCAGAGGCGGGCCGACAGGGCCCTACGAGCAGTACTTC | CASRGGPTGPYEQYF
TRBJ2-1 | TRBV24-1 | NA | TRBD2 | TGTGCCACCAGTGATCGCGGGACTAGCGGCAGTCTCTACAATGAGCAGTTCTTC | CATSDRGTSGSLYNEQFF
TRBJ2-1 | TRBV7-2 | NA | TRBD2 | TGTGCCAGCAGCTTAGACGGCGGGAGCTCCTACAATGAGCAGTTCTTC | CASSLDGGSSYNEQFF
TRBJ1-6 | TRBV10-3 | NA | NA | TGTGCCACCCTAGACAGCTCCTATAATTCACCCCTCCACTTT | CATLDSSYNSPLHF